The T cell receptor beta chain described here comes from a study of blood T cell repertoires in COVID-19. About the study: Nucleic acid was either cDNA or gDNA, and it came from T cells, B-cell-depleted T cells, or PBMCs.

In the authors' methods: By means of reference gene primer amplification, nucleated cell counts were estimated. Measured with immunoSEQ multiplex PCR; TCRdb has only the in-frame clones, and not every one. The V and J calls and the clone size are those of that table, but D and trimming were determined from the DNA. Among tens of thousands of clones, roughly four fifths were seen once, and the ten largest hold approximately 21%. Trimming took 3 bases from V and 15 from J; bases not matched to a gene: 6. The CDR3 extends over 11 amino acids. Germline lookup yields CDR1 SQVTM and CDR2 ANQGSEA. Input material: peripheral blood. The sequence was collected from a man between 65 and 80 years old with acute or convalescent COVID-19. The V call is TRBV29-1, the J call TRBJ2-1; 9 bases agree with TRBD2. The DNA of the CDR3 is TGCAGCGTTGAGCGGGAGGGCCGTCGGTTCTTC. As protein: CSVEREGRRFF.